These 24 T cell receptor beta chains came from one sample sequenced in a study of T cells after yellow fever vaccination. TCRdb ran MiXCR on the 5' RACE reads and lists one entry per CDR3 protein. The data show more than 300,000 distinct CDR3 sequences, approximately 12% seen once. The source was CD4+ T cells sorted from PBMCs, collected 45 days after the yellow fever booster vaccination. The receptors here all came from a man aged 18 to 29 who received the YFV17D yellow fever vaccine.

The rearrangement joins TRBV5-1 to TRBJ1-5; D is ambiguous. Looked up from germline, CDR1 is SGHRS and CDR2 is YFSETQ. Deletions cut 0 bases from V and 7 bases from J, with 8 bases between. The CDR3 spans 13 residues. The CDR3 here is CASSLAEGQPQHF. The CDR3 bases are TGCGCCAGCAGCTTGGCCGAAGGACAGCCCCAGCATTTT.

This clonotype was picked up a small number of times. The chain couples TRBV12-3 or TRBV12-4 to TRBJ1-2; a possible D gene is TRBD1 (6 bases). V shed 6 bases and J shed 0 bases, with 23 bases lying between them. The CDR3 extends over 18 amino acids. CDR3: CASSSFPLTGLPNYGYTF. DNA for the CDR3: TGTGCCAGCAGCAGTTTTCCCCTTACAGGGCTACCTAACTATGGCTACACCTTC.

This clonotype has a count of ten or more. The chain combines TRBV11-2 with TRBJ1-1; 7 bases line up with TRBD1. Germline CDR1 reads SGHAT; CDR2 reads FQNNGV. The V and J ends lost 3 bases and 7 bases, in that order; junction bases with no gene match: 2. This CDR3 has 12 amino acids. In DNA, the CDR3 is TGTGCCAGCAGCTTCCGGGACAGTGAAGCTTTCTTT. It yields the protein CASSFRDSEAFF.

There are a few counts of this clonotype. The chain's CDR3 is CSATGASSTDTQYF. The CDR3 coding sequence is TGCAGTGCCACAGGCGCTTCTAGCACAGATACGCAGTATTTT. The gene calls are TRBV20-1 and TRBJ2-3, with D perhaps matching TRBD1 (5 bases). Trimming shortened V by 6 bases and J by 0 bases, and 13 bases separated the two germline ends. Germline V gene lookup returns CDR1 DFQATT and CDR2 SNEGSKA (reference sequence). The CDR3 has 14 amino acids.

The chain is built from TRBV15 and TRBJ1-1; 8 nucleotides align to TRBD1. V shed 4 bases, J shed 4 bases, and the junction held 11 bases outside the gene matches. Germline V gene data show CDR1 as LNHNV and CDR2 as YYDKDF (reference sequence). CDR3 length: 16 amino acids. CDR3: CATSTLRGRGSTEAFF. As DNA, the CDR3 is TGTGCCACCAGCACCCTCAGGGGGCGCGGGAGCACTGAAGCTTTCTTT.

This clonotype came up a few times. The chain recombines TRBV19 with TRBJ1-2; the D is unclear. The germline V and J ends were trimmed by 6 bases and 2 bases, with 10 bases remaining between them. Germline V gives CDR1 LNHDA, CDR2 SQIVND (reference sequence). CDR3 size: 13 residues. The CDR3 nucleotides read TGTGCCAGTAGCTGGAGGGCCAACTATGGCTACACCTTC. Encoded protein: CASSWRANYGYTF.

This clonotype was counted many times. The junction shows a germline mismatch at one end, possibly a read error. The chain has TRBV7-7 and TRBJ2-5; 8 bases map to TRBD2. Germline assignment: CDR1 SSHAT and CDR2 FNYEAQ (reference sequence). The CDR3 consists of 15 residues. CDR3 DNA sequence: TGTGCTAGCAGCCTGGGCGGCGGGGGGCAAGAGACCCAGTACTTC. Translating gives CASSLGGGGQETQYF. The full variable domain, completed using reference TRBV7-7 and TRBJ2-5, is GAGVSQSPRYKVTKRGQDVTLRCDPISSHATLYWYQQALGQGPEFLTYFNYEAQPDKSGLPSDRFSAERPEGSISTLTIQRTEQRDSAMYRCASSLGGGGQETQYFGPGTRLLVL.

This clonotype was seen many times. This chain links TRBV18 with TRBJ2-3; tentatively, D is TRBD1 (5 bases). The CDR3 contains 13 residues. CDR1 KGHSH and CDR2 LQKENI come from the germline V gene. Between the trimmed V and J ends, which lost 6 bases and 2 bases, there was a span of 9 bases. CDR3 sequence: CASSRQSTDTQYF. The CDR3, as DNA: TGTGCCAGCTCGCGACAGTCCACAGATACGCAGTATTTT.

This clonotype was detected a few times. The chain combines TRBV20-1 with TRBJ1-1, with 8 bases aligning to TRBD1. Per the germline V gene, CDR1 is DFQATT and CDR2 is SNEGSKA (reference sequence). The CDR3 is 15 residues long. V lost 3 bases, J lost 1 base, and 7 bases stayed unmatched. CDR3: CSASLDREENTEAFF. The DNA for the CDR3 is TGCAGTGCTAGCCTGGACAGGGAGGAGAACACTGAAGCTTTCTTT.

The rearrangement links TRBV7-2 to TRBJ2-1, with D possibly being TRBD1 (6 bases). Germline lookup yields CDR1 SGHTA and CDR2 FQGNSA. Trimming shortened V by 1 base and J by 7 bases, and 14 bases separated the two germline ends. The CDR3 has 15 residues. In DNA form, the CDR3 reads TGTGCCAGCAGCTTAGGACAGGTCCAGGTGAATGAGCAGTTCTTC. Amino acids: CASSLGQVQVNEQFF.

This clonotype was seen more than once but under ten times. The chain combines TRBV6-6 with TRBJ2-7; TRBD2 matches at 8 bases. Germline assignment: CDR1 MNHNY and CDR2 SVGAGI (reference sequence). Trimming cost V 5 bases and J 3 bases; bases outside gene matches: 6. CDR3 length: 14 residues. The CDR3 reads CASSPAGEIYEQYV. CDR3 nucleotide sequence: TGTGCCAGCAGTCCAGCGGGGGAGATCTACGAGCAGTACGTC.

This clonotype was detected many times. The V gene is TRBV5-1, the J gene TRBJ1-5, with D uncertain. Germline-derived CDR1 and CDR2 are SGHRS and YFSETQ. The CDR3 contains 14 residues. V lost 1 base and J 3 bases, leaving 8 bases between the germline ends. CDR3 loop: CASSLYGDNQPQHF. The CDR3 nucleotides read TGCGCCAGCAGCTTGTACGGTGACAATCAGCCCCAGCATTTT.

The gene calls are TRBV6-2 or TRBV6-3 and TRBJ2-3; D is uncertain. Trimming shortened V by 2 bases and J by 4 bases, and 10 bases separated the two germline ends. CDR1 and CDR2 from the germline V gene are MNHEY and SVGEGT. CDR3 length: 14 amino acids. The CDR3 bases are TGTGCCAGCAGTTACCCGGACCTAGCAGATACGCAGTATTTT. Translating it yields CASSYPDLADTQYF.

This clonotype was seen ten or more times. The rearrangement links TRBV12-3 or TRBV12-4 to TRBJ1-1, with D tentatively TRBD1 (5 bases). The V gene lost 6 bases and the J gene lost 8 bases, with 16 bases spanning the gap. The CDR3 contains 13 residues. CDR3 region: CASSRDARQEAFF. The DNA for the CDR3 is TGTGCCAGCAGCCGGGACGCCAGACAGGAAGCTTTCTTT.

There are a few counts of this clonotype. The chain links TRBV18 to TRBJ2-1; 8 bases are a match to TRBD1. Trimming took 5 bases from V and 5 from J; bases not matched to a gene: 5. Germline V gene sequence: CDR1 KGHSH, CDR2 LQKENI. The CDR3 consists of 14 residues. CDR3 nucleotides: TGTGCCAGCTCAGTGAGACAGGGGAACAATGAGCAGTTCTTC. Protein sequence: CASSVRQGNNEQFF.

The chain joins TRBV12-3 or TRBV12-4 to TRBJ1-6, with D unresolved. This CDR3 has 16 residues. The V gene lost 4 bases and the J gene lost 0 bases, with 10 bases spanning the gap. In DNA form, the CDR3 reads TGTGCCAGCAGTTACGATCCGCGCTCCTATAATTCACCCCTCCACTTT. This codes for CASSYDPRSYNSPLHF.

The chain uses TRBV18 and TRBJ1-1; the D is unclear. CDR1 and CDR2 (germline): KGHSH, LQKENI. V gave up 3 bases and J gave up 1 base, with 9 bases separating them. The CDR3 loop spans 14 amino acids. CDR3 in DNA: TGTGCCAGCTCACCGACGGAGGAGAACACTGAAGCTTTCTTT. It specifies CASSPTEENTEAFF.

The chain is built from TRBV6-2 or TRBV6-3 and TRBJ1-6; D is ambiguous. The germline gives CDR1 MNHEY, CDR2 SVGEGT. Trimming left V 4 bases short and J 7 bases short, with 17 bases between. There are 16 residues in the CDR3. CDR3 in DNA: TGTGCCAGCAGTTGGACCCGGGCGCCGGGCAATTCACCCCTCCACTTT. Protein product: CASSWTRAPGNSPLHF.

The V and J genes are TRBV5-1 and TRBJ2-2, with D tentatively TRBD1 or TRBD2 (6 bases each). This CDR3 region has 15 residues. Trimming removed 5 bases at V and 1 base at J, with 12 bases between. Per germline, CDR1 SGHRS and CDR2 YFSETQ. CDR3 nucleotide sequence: TGCGCCAGCAGTGCCGGGGGCGGGAACACCGGGGAGCTGTTTTTT. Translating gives CASSAGGGNTGELFF.

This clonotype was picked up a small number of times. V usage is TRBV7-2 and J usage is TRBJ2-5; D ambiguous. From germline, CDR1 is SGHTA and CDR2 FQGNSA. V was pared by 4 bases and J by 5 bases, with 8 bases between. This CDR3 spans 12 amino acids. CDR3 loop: CASSWSDETQYF. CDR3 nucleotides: TGTGCCAGCAGCTGGTCCGACGAGACCCAGTACTTC. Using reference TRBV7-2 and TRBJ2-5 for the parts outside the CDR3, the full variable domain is GAGVSQSPSNKVTEKGKDVELRCDPISGHTALYWYRQSLGQGLEFLIYFQGNSAPDKSGLPSDRFSAERTGGSVSTLTIQRTQQEDSAVYLCASSWSDETQYFGPGTRLLVL.

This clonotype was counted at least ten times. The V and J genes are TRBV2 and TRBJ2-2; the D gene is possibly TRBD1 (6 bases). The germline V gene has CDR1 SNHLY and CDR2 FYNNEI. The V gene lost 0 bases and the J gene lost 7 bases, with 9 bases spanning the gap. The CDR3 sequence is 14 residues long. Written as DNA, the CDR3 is TGTGCCAGCAGTGAAGCGAGGGGGTTCGGGGAGCTGTTTTTT. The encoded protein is CASSEARGFGELFF.

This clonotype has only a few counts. For the CDR3, the DNA is TGTGCCAGCAGTTCCCAACCCACAGGACGGTATCAGCCCCAGCATTTT. This encodes CASSSQPTGRYQPQHF. The V gene is TRBV6-5, the J gene TRBJ1-5; D possibly corresponds to TRBD1 (5 bases). The V gene lost 4 bases and the J gene lost 5 bases, with 18 bases spanning the gap. This CDR3 comprises 16 residues. Germline V gene lookup returns CDR1 MNHEY and CDR2 SVGAGI.

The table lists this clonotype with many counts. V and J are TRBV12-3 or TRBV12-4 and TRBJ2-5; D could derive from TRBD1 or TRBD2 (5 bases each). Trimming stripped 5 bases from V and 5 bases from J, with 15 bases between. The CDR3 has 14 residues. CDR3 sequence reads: CASSSSGTGETQYF. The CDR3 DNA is TGTGCCAGCAGTAGCTCCGGGACGGGGGAGACCCAGTACTTC.

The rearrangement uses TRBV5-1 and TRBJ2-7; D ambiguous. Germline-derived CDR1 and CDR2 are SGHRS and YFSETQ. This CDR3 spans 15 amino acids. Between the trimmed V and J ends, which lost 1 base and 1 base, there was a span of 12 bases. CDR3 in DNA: TGCGCCAGCAGCTTGACGTCAGGCTCTTCCTACGAGCAGTACTTC. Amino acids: CASSLTSGSSYEQYF.